The rows below give T cell receptor beta chains drawn from one sample of a study of vaccination and CD4 T cells after COVID-19. Via MiXCR, TCRdb re-called the PCR reads, giving one row per CDR3 protein. This table has 25,000 or so distinct CDR3 sequences, about 54% appearing once. Specimen: CD4+ T cells from blood, collected before SARS-CoV-2 vaccination. The origin of the receptors is a human donor who had recovered from COVID-19. The CDR3 runs from the conserved cysteine through the conserved F or W. The D gene is left open where the match is weak. Clone size is shown for a subset of rows, as once, few, many or a class of expanded clone.

TRBV7-7	few	TRBD1	TRBJ2-2	CASSLGIHSGTGVNTGELFF	TGTGCTAGCAGCTTGGGTATACATTCCGGGACAGGTGTTAACACCGGGGAGCTGTTTTTT
TRBV7-3	-	TRBD1	TRBJ2-2	CASSSNRGSTGELFF	TGTGCCAGCAGCTCAAACAGGGGGAGCACCGGGGAGCTGTTTTTT
TRBV7-9	few	-	TRBJ2-3	CASSIPDTQYF	TGTGCCAGCAGCATTCCAGATACGCAGTATTTT
TRBV7-6	once	-	TRBJ2-2	CASSLLPRMNTGELFF	TGTGCCAGCAGCTTATTACCGCGGATGAACACCGGGGAGCTGTTTTTT
TRBV28	-	TRBD2	TRBJ2-5	CASSLFGASGTVETQYF	TGTGCCAGCAGTTTATTCGGGGCTAGCGGGACCGTGGAGACCCAGTACTTC
TRBV6-1	-	TRBD1	TRBJ1-2	CASTRTGGMDYTF	TGTGCCAGCACCAGGACAGGGGGCATGGACTACACCTTC
TRBV6-1	few	TRBD1	TRBJ1-2	CASSQGQGNGYTF	TGTGCCAGCAGTCAGGGACAGGGAAATGGCTACACCTTC
TRBV7-2	few	-	TRBJ1-6	CASSLGTGNSPLHF	TGTGCCAGCAGCTTAGGGACGGGCAATTCACCCCTCCACTTT
TRBV19	few	-	TRBJ2-7	CASSIGSSYEQYF	TGTGCCAGTAGTATCGGGTCTTCCTACGAGCAGTACTTC
TRBV19	-	TRBD2	TRBJ2-2	CASADSGREVGELFF	TGTGCCAGTGCCGATAGCGGGAGGGAAGTCGGGGAGCTGTTTTTT
TRBV11-2	-	-	TRBJ2-3	CASSLMLGRGTDTQYF	TGTGCCAGCAGCTTAATGCTGGGTCGGGGCACAGATACGCAGTATTTT
TRBV5-6	-	-	TRBJ2-7	CASSLGPTWAYEQYF	TGTGCCAGCAGCTTGGGTCCCACCTGGGCCTACGAGCAGTACTTC
TRBV7-2	-	TRBD2	TRBJ2-7	CASSLRGSPPREQYF	TGCGCCAGCAGCTTACGCGGGAGCCCCCCACGGGAGCAGTACTTC
TRBV28	-	-	TRBJ1-2	CASSLYGGIYGYTF	TGTGCCAGCAGTTTATATGGGGGGATCTATGGCTACACCTTC
TRBV7-3	-	-	TRBJ2-7	CASSPAPTLGEQYF	TGTGCCAGCAGCCCCGCTCCTACTTTGGGCGAGCAGTACTTC
TRBV20-1	-	-	TRBJ2-7	CSARIVGDRYEQYF	TGCAGTGCTAGGATCGTAGGAGATAGGTACGAGCAGTACTTC
TRBV25-1	few	TRBD1	TRBJ2-5	CASSDWDRGAVETQYF	TGTGCCAGCAGTGACTGGGACAGGGGAGCCGTAGAGACCCAGTACTTC
TRBV7-3	-	TRBD2	TRBJ2-1	CASRLAGDRGEQFF	TGTGCCAGCAGACTAGCGGGAGATCGGGGGGAGCAGTTCTTC
TRBV20-1	few	-	TRBJ2-7	CSARDPARGMSYEQYF	TGCAGTGCTAGAGATCCGGCTAGAGGGATGTCTTACGAGCAGTACTTC
TRBV20-1	few	-	TRBJ1-1	CSARALDPRTEAFF	TGCAGTGCTAGAGCTCTGGATCCTAGGACTGAAGCTTTCTTT
TRBV20-1	-	TRBD1	TRBJ2-7	CSAEEPGQGYEQYF	TGCAGTGCCGAAGAACCGGGACAGGGTTACGAGCAGTACTTC
TRBV6-4	few	TRBD1	TRBJ2-2	CASSDGTDSGELFF	TGTGCCAGCAGTGATGGGACAGACAGCGGGGAGCTGTTTTTT
TRBV30	few	TRBD1	TRBJ1-1	CAWSRSGTGGPFF	TGTGCCTGGAGTCGCTCCGGGACAGGGGGCCCATTCTTT
TRBV20-1	-	-	TRBJ2-7	CSATLGGTTYEQYF	TGCAGTGCTACCCTGGGCGGGACCACCTACGAGCAGTACTTC
TRBV20-1	medium-sized	-	TRBJ2-3	CRCSALRTDTQYF	TGCAGGTGTTCAGCACTTCGCACAGATACGCAGTATTTT
TRBV29-1	-	-	TRBJ2-3	CSVMASVNTDTQYF	TGCAGCGTGATGGCTAGCGTGAACACAGATACGCAGTATTTT
TRBV18	-	-	TRBJ2-7	CASSPGETYEQYF	TGTGCCAGCTCACCCGGGGAAACCTACGAGCAGTACTTC
TRBV20-1	-	TRBD2	TRBJ2-1	CSAASGTYNEQFF	TGCAGTGCGGCTAGCGGGACTTACAATGAGCAGTTCTTC
TRBV20-1	-	-	TRBJ2-7	CSATAYEQYF	TGCAGTGCTACAGCGTACGAGCAGTACTTC
TRBV10-3	few	TRBD1	TRBJ1-2	CATSPGGRDSYGYTF	TGTGCCACGAGCCCAGGGGGTAGGGATTCCTATGGCTACACCTTC
TRBV20-1	-	-	TRBJ2-5	CSAREGTQETQYF	TGCAGTGCTAGAGAGGGGACACAAGAGACCCAGTACTTC
TRBV20-1	-	-	TRBJ2-1	CSALSRLANYNEQFF	TGCAGTGCTCTTAGCCGCCTAGCGAACTACAATGAGCAGTTCTTC
TRBV20-1	-	-	TRBJ2-5	CSARGPGHQETQYF	TGCAGTGCTAGAGGGCCGGGGCACCAAGAGACCCAGTACTTC
TRBV7-9	few	TRBD2	TRBJ2-5	CASSRGPIHRRGETQYF	TGTGCCAGCAGCCGCGGACCCATCCACCGGCGGGGGGAGACCCAGTACTTC
TRBV19	-	-	TRBJ2-5	CASTGTVQETQYF	TGTGCCAGTACCGGGACGGTACAAGAGACCCAGTACTTC
TRBV27	-	TRBD2	TRBJ2-7	CASSKAGTSGMIHEQYF	TGTGCCAGCAGTAAAGCCGGGACTAGCGGGATGATCCACGAGCAGTACTTC
TRBV12-3/TRBV12-4	-	-	TRBJ1-1	CASIQIGGTEAFF	TGTGCCAGCATTCAAATCGGGGGCACTGAAGCTTTCTTT
TRBV6-5	once	TRBD2	TRBJ2-7	CASSYSKRWTSRSEQYF	TGTGCCAGCAGTTACTCGAAGAGGTGGACTAGCAGGTCCGAGCAGTACTTC
TRBV6-1	-	-	TRBJ1-5	CASRRTGGRQPQHF	TGTGCCAGCAGGCGCACCGGGGGGCGTCAGCCCCAGCATTTT
TRBV20-1	few	-	TRBJ2-3	CSASGKTTDTQYF	TGCAGTGCTAGCGGGAAAACCACAGATACGCAGTATTTT
TRBV28	-	TRBD1	TRBJ1-2	CASSQGQAGYGYTF	TGTGCCAGCAGTCAAGGACAGGCGGGTTATGGCTACACCTTC
TRBV6-5	few	-	TRBJ2-5	CASSSKETQYF	TGTGCCAGCAGTTCCAAAGAGACCCAGTACTTC
TRBV11-2	-	-	TRBJ2-6	CASSLYFSGANVLTF	TGTGCCAGCAGCTTATACTTCTCTGGGGCCAACGTCCTGACTTTC
TRBV7-2	-	-	TRBJ2-5	CASSVRDGETQYF	TGTGCCAGCAGCGTTCGGGACGGAGAGACCCAGTACTTC
TRBV9	-	TRBD2	TRBJ2-5	CASSVLGGGPGETQYF	TGTGCCAGCAGCGTACTCGGGGGAGGGCCGGGGGAGACCCAGTACTTC
TRBV28	-	-	TRBJ2-2	CASSFYIGTGELFF	TGTGCCAGCAGTTTTTACATAGGGACCGGGGAGCTGTTTTTT
TRBV21-1	-	-	TRBJ2-7	CASSLAAYEQYF	TGTGCCAGCAGCCTGGCAGCATACGAGCAGTACTTC
TRBV28	-	TRBD1	TRBJ1-2	CASSQGQNYGYTF	TGTGCCAGCAGCCAGGGACAGAACTATGGCTACACCTTC
TRBV6-5	-	-	TRBJ2-3	CASSWGGGIRTDTQYF	TGTGCCAGCAGTTGGGGAGGCGGAATACGCACAGATACGCAGTATTTT
TRBV10-3	-	TRBD2	TRBJ2-2	CAITGGLAAGELFF	TGTGCCATCACGGGGGGACTAGCGGCCGGGGAGCTGTTTTTT
TRBV5-4	few	TRBD1	TRBJ1-2	CASSVDRGSYGYTF	TGTGCCAGCAGCGTGGACAGGGGGAGTTATGGCTACACCTTC
TRBV27	few	-	TRBJ2-1	CASSPRRTYNEQFF	TGTGCCAGCAGTCCCCGTCGGACTTACAATGAGCAGTTCTTC
TRBV20-1	-	-	TRBJ2-7	CSAWTDSRVYEQYF	TGCAGTGCGTGGACGGACAGCCGGGTCTACGAGCAGTACTTC